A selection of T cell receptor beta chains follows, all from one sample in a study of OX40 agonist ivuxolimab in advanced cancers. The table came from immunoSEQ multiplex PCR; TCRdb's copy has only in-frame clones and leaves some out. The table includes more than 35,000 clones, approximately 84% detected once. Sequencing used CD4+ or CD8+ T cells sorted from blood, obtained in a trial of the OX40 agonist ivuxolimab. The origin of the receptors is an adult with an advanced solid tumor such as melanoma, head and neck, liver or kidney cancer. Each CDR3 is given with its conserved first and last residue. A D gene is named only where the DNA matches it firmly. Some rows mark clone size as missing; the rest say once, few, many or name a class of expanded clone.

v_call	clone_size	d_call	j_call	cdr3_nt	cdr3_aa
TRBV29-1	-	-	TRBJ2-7	TGCAGCGCCGGACAAAGCTCCTACGAGCAGTACTTC	CSAGQSSYEQYF
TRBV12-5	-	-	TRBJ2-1	TGTGCTAGTGGTTTGGTAGGGTATGGGGCGAATGAGCAGTTCTTC	CASGLVGYGANEQFF
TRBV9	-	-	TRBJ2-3	TGTGCCAGCAGCGTAGTCGGGCAAGACGCAGGATTGACAGATACGCAGTATTTT	CASSVVGQDAGLTDTQYF
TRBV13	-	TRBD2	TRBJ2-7	TGTGCCAGCAGCCCCTGGACTAGCGGGGGGAACTACGAGCAGTACTTC	CASSPWTSGGNYEQYF
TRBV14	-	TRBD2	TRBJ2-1	TGTGCCAGCAGCCAAGATCCGGGAAATGAGGGACTAGCGGGAATTTGGGCGGACAATGAGCAGTTCTTC	CASSQDPGNEGLAGIWADNEQFF
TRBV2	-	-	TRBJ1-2	TGTGCCAGCAGTGTTACAGGGACCTCGGCCTATGGCTACACCTTC	CASSVTGTSAYGYTF
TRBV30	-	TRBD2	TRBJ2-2	TGTGGGGCTAGCGGGGGGGGCGGGGAGCTGTTTTTT	CGASGGGGELFF
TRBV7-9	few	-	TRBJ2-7	TGTGCCAGCAGCTCAAACCGGGACACACCTTGGGACGAGCAGTACTTC	CASSSNRDTPWDEQYF
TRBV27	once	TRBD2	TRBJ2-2	TGTGCCAGCAGTAAAGGGAGGGCCGGGGAGCTGTTTTTT	CASSKGRAGELFF
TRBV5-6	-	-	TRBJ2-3	TGTGCCAGCAGCTCCAGCGATGTGGATACGCAGTATTTT	CASSSSDVDTQYF
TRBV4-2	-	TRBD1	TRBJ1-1	TGTGCCACCACCGACAGGGGGACTGAAGCTTTCTTT	CATTDRGTEAFF
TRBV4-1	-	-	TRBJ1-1	TGCGCCAGCAGCCAAGTAGAGGGAATGACTGAAGCTTTCTTT	CASSQVEGMTEAFF
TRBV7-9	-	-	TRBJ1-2	TGTGCCAGCAGCTTACTTTTGGAAGACACCTTC	CASSLLLEDTF
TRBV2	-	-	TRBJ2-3	TGTGCCGGAGCGGCAGGGGGCACAGATACGCAGTATTTT	CAGAAGGTDTQYF
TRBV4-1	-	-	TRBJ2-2	TGCGCCAGCAATAGTGATACCGGGGAGCTGTTTTTT	CASNSDTGELFF
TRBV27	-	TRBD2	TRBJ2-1	TGTGCCGTTAAGACTAGCGGGGGGTCCTACAATGAGCAGTTCTTC	CAVKTSGGSYNEQFF
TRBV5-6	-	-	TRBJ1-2	TGTGCCAGCAGCCGGGGGGCCTCCTATGGCTACACCTTC	CASSRGASYGYTF
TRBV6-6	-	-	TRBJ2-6	TGTGCCAGCAGCGCCGGGGCCTCTGGGGCCAACGTCCTGACTTTC	CASSAGASGANVLTF
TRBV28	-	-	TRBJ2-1	TGTGCCAGCAGTTTCGGGAGTGGTGAGCAGTTCTTC	CASSFGSGEQFF
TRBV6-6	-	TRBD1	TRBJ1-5	TGTGCCAGCAGTCCCGGGACAGGGTTCAATCAGCCCCAGCATTTT	CASSPGTGFNQPQHF
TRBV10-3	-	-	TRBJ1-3	TGTGCCATCAGTGAGTCGAATCTAAACACCATATATTTT	CAISESNLNTIYF
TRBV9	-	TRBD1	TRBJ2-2	TGTGCCAGCAGCGTTGACAGGGGGCCAGGCGGGGAGCTGTTTTTT	CASSVDRGPGGELFF
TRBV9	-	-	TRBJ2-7	TGTGCCAGCAGCGTCGCGGGGGCCAGGGAGCAGTACTTC	CASSVAGAREQYF
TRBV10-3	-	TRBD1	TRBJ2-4	TGTGCCATCGGGGACAGGGGACAGGACATTCAGTACTTC	CAIGDRGQDIQYF
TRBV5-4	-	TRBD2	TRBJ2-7	TGTGCCAGCAGATCGGCAGCGGGAGTCAACGACGAGCAGTACTTC	CASRSAAGVNDEQYF
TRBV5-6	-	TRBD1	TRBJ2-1	TGTGCCAGCAGCCACGGGACAGGGGATAAGTTCTTC	CASSHGTGDKFF
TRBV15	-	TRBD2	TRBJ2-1	TGTGCCACCAGCAGTCGAGGGACTACCTTCAACAATGAGCAGTTCTTC	CATSSRGTTFNNEQFF
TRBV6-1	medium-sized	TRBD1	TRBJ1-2	TGTGCCAGCAGACCGGGACAGGGGCCCAACTATGGCTACACCTTC	CASRPGQGPNYGYTF
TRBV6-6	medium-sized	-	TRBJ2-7	TGTGCCAGCAGTTTCGACGGAAACTACGAGCAGTACTTC	CASSFDGNYEQYF
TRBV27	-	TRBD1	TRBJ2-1	TGTGCCAGCAGCGGACAGGGCTACAATGAGCAGTTCTTC	CASSGQGYNEQFF
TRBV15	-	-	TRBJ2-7	TGTGCCACCAGCAGAGAGGAGGGATCGTCCGAGCAGTACTTC	CATSREEGSSEQYF
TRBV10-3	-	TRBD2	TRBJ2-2	TGTGCCACTGGACTAGCGGTAAACACCGGGGAGCTGTTTTTT	CATGLAVNTGELFF
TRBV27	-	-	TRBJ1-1	TGTGCCAGCAGCGAAACACTGAACACTGAAGCTTTCTTT	CASSETLNTEAFF
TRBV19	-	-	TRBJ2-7	TGTGCCAGTAGTATGGGGCAGGGCAACTACGAGCAGTACTTC	CASSMGQGNYEQYF
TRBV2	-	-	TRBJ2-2	TGTGCCAGCAGACCAAACACCGGGGAGCTGTTTTTT	CASRPNTGELFF
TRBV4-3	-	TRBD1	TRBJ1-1	TGCGCCAGCAGCCAACGCGGGGACAGGGGGCAGAACACTGAAGCTTTCTTT	CASSQRGDRGQNTEAFF
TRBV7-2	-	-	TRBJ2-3	TGTGCCAGCAGCTTAGTTCGGCGGGGCACAGATACGCAGTATTTT	CASSLVRRGTDTQYF
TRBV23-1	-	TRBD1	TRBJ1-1	TGCGCCAGCAGTCACATCAGGGGGCGTATGAACACTGAAGCTTTCTTT	CASSHIRGRMNTEAFF
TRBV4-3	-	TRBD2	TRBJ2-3	TGCGCCAGCAGCCAAGGGTCAGGCGGGGGAGATACGCAGTATTTT	CASSQGSGGGDTQYF
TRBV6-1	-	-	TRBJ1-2	TGTGCCAGCAGTGAAGGGGACGGGAGAATGGATGGCTACACCTTC	CASSEGDGRMDGYTF
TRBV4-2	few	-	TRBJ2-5	TGTGCCAGCAGCCACAAGGGACTTAGCGAGACCCAGTACTTC	CASSHKGLSETQYF
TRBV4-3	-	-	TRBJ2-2	TGCGCCAGCAGCCAACAGGGCCATGGGACCGGGGAGCTGTTTTTT	CASSQQGHGTGELFF
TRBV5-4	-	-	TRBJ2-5	TGTGCCAGCGCCGGCAGCGAAGAGACCCAGTACTTC	CASAGSEETQYF
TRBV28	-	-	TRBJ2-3	TGTGCCAGCAGTTTATTAACGGGAGACACAGATACGCAGTATTTT	CASSLLTGDTDTQYF
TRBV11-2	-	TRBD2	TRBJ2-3	TGTGCCAGCAGCTTCGGACTAGCGGGTCCCACAGATACGCAGTATTTT	CASSFGLAGPTDTQYF
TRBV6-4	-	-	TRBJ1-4	TGTGCCAGCAGTGATTATCAGGCCAATCCAACTAATGAAAAACTGTTTTTT	CASSDYQANPTNEKLFF
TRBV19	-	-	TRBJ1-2	TGTGCCAGTAGTATGGAACCGGGGGCGCGGAATGGCTACACCTTC	CASSMEPGARNGYTF
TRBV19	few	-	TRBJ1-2	TGTGCCAGTAGTCGGGAGGATTATGGCTACACCTTC	CASSREDYGYTF
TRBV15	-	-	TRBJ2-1	TGTGCCACCAGCAGAGGGCGGGATTCCTACAATGAGCAGTTCTTC	CATSRGRDSYNEQFF
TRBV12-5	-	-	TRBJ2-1	TGTGCTAGTGGTTTGGGGTACAATGAGCAGTTCTTC	CASGLGYNEQFF